The 9 T cell receptor beta chains below all came from one sample that was sequenced in a study of shared clonotypes between healthy human individuals. The data were produced by immunoSEQ multiplex PCR, yet TCRdb's version contains in-frame clones alone and is incomplete. In the table there are 330,000 or so clones, about 70% of which are singletons. Sequencing used memory CD4+ T cells sorted from blood. Subset noted: CD45RA-negative fraction. These TCRs come from a man in his thirties or forties in good health.

CDR3 bases: TGTGCCAGCAGTGAAAGTCCAGGGGGGATCGGAGGTGGCTACACCTTC. Translation: CASSESPGGIGGGYTF. V usage is TRBV2 and J usage is TRBJ1-2; 7 positions match TRBD1. This CDR3 spans 16 amino acids. V shed 2 bases and J 7 bases; nucleotides not matched to a gene: 13. Germline V CDR1 and CDR2: SNHLY, FYNNEI.

This chain uses TRBV5-1 with TRBJ2-5; D remains ambiguous. Germline lookup yields CDR1 SGHRS and CDR2 YFSETQ. The CDR3 runs to 17 residues. Trimming removed 3 bases at V and 4 bases at J, with 22 bases between. The CDR3 sequence: CASSSTNRGQRGETQYF. DNA for the CDR3: TGCGCCAGCAGCTCCACAAACCGCGGCCAGCGTGGAGAGACCCAGTACTTC.

This chain uses TRBV2 with TRBJ2-7; 8 nucleotides line up with TRBD2. Trimming removed 10 bases from V and 7 bases from J; junction bases left unmatched: 12. Germline-derived CDR1 and CDR2 are SNHLY and FYNNEI. The CDR3 runs 13 residues. In nucleotides, the CDR3 is TGTGCCACCCGGGGCGGGGGGACGAGGGAGCAGTACTTC. Residues: CATRGGGTREQYF.

This clone was seen many times. This rearrangement joins TRBV27 to TRBJ1-2; 10 bases agree with TRBD1. The junction had 16 bases not matched to a gene; V was cut back by 5 bases and J by 10 bases. The CDR3 sequence is 16 residues long. Germline V gene sequence: CDR1 MNHEY, CDR2 SMNVEV (reference sequence). The CDR3: CASSRAFSGQGTYYTF. CDR3 nucleotides: TGTGCCAGCAGTCGCGCCTTTTCGGGACAGGGGACTTACTACACCTTC.

J is TRBJ1-1 and V is TRBV10-2; D is ambiguous. The CDR3 consists of 14 residues. Germline assignment: CDR1 WSHSY and CDR2 SAAADI. V was shortened by 4 bases and J by 6 bases, with 15 bases between the two germline ends. Here the CDR3 DNA reads TGCGCCAGCAGTGCGCAATTTGAGACCGCTGAAGCTTTCTTT. Translating gives CASSAQFETAEAFF.

V gene TRBV28 combines with J gene TRBJ1-2; D unclear. CDR3 length equals 14 residues. Germline V gene lookup returns CDR1 MDHEN and CDR2 SYDVKM. The V gene lost 2 bases and the J gene lost 4 bases, with 11 bases spanning the gap. CDR3 DNA sequence: TGTGCCAGCAGTTTAGCAGGCCCTATCTATGGCTACACCTTC. As protein: CASSLAGPIYGYTF.

The V gene is TRBV2, the J gene TRBJ2-7; 7 nucleotides align to TRBD1. The trim removed 6 bases at V and 2 bases at J, leaving 10 bases unmatched. Germline V gene lookup returns CDR1 SNHLY and CDR2 FYNNEI. The CDR3 is made up of 15 amino acids. CDR3 protein: CASRYKGQIAYEQYF. The CDR3 DNA reads TGTGCCAGCAGGTACAAGGGACAGATTGCCTACGAGCAGTACTTC.

V is TRBV18 and J is TRBJ1-2; no firm D call. CDR3 size: 13 residues. V was shortened by 6 bases and J by 13 bases, with 21 bases between the two germline ends. In germline, CDR1 is KGHSH, CDR2 LQKENI. CDR3: CASSPGPVPQGTF. The CDR3 DNA is TGTGCCAGCTCCCCTGGGCCAGTACCCCAAGGCACCTTC.

V usage is TRBV19 and J usage is TRBJ1-2; no clear D gene. The CDR3 has 13 residues. V lost 6 bases and J 4 bases, leaving 12 bases between the germline ends. The germline V gene encodes CDR1 LNHDA and CDR2 SQIVND (reference sequence). DNA of the CDR3: TGTGCCAGTAGGCGGCAAGGCGGCTATGGCTACACCTTC. It is translated as CASRRQGGYGYTF.